The rows below give T cell receptor beta chains drawn from one sample of a study of blood T cells in healthy people across ages. TCRdb re-called the 5' RACE reads through MiXCR, storing one row per CDR3 protein. The top ten clones hold approximately 14% of a sample with about 640,000 distinct CDR3 sequences, approximately 30% of them seen once. Material for sequencing was blood. These receptors came from a woman aged 80 or over in good health. The CDR3 runs from the conserved cysteine through the conserved F or W. A D gene is named only where the DNA matches it firmly.

d_gene: TRBD1
v_gene: TRBV13
j_gene: TRBJ2-1
CDR3aa: CASSWLRDRFNNEQFF

d_gene: .
v_gene: TRBV5-5
j_gene: TRBJ1-1
CDR3aa: CASSLPGPNTETFF

d_gene: .
v_gene: TRBV20-1
j_gene: TRBJ2-1
CDR3aa: CSAREVRNYNEQFF

d_gene: TRBD1
v_gene: TRBV5-1
j_gene: TRBJ2-7
CDR3aa: CASNPKRTGSHEQYF

d_gene: TRBD1
v_gene: TRBV16
j_gene: TRBJ1-5
CDR3aa: CASSQDRGIPQPQHF

d_gene: .
v_gene: TRBV20-1
j_gene: TRBJ1-4
CDR3aa: CSVRDIFGQGREKLFF

d_gene: .
v_gene: TRBV7-9
j_gene: TRBJ2-2
CDR3aa: CASSLGSLATGELFF

d_gene: TRBD1
v_gene: TRBV5-6
j_gene: TRBJ2-1
CDR3aa: CASSPEDRDYYNEQFF

d_gene: TRBD2
v_gene: TRBV2
j_gene: TRBJ2-3
CDR3aa: CASRILAGGRTDTQYF

d_gene: .
v_gene: TRBV7-8
j_gene: TRBJ2-1
CDR3aa: CASSLGVQVVNNEQFF

d_gene: TRBD2
v_gene: TRBV7-2
j_gene: TRBJ2-1
CDR3aa: CASSPQRGTYNEQFF

d_gene: .
v_gene: TRBV5-1
j_gene: TRBJ1-1
CDR3aa: CASRWAGPNTEAFF

d_gene: .
v_gene: TRBV28
j_gene: TRBJ1-2
CDR3aa: CASSDLWGGYTF

d_gene: .
v_gene: TRBV7-2
j_gene: TRBJ2-7
CDR3aa: CASSLGVTVTYEQYF

d_gene: TRBD1
v_gene: TRBV7-2
j_gene: TRBJ1-1
CDR3aa: CASSLNPYRGKNTEAFF

d_gene: TRBD1
v_gene: TRBV4-2
j_gene: TRBJ2-5
CDR3aa: CASSQDRGQTQYF

d_gene: TRBD1
v_gene: TRBV11-1
j_gene: TRBJ1-1
CDR3aa: CASSSGQGGRTEAFF

d_gene: TRBD2
v_gene: TRBV4-2
j_gene: TRBJ2-7
CDR3aa: CASSKTSGEETRYF

d_gene: TRBD1
v_gene: TRBV28
j_gene: TRBJ1-5
CDR3aa: CASSLTRGNYQPQHF

d_gene: .
v_gene: TRBV6-2/TRBV6-3
j_gene: TRBJ1-1
CDR3aa: CASSYLPQTNTEAFF

d_gene: TRBD1
v_gene: TRBV9
j_gene: TRBJ2-1
CDR3aa: CASSPGQGIGNEQFF

d_gene: .
v_gene: TRBV7-7
j_gene: TRBJ1-2
CDR3aa: CASSPLGLTGGYTF

d_gene: .
v_gene: TRBV11-1
j_gene: TRBJ2-5
CDR3aa: CASSQTNHTTGTKETQYF

d_gene: .
v_gene: TRBV7-2
j_gene: TRBJ1-1
CDR3aa: CASSFLNTGNTEAFF

d_gene: TRBD2
v_gene: TRBV12-3/TRBV12-4
j_gene: TRBJ2-5
CDR3aa: CASSSSGRAYQETQYF

d_gene: .
v_gene: TRBV20-1
j_gene: TRBJ2-4
CDR3aa: CSARGSDWGDF

d_gene: .
v_gene: TRBV4-1
j_gene: TRBJ1-6
CDR3aa: CASSQESRVDGSYNSPLHF

d_gene: .
v_gene: TRBV9
j_gene: TRBJ2-7
CDR3aa: CASSVANRDYEQYF

d_gene: .
v_gene: TRBV2
j_gene: TRBJ2-5
CDR3aa: CASSPERGQETQYF

d_gene: .
v_gene: TRBV28
j_gene: TRBJ2-7
CDR3aa: CATISPRGSSYEQYF

d_gene: TRBD2
v_gene: TRBV24-1
j_gene: TRBJ2-7
CDR3aa: CATSDWGASGGLYNEQYF

d_gene: .
v_gene: TRBV20-1
j_gene: TRBJ1-2
CDR3aa: CSAGGRGRRHYGYTF

d_gene: .
v_gene: TRBV5-1
j_gene: TRBJ1-2
CDR3aa: CASSLDVATGYTF

d_gene: .
v_gene: TRBV4-1
j_gene: TRBJ2-5
CDR3aa: CASSQVSQETQYF

d_gene: .
v_gene: TRBV21-1
j_gene: TRBJ1-6
CDR3aa: CASSNPRGRSGNSPLHF

d_gene: TRBD1
v_gene: TRBV9
j_gene: TRBJ1-2
CDR3aa: CASSSRQGSNYGYTF

d_gene: TRBD1
v_gene: TRBV12-3/TRBV12-4
j_gene: TRBJ2-1
CDR3aa: CASSLSGTGRNERFF

d_gene: .
v_gene: TRBV20-1
j_gene: TRBJ1-4
CDR3aa: CSAQDPATNEKLFF

d_gene: TRBD1
v_gene: TRBV7-9
j_gene: TRBJ1-5
CDR3aa: CASSSSDRVGQPQHF

d_gene: .
v_gene: TRBV6-5
j_gene: TRBJ2-6
CDR3aa: CASSRDVSGANVLTF

d_gene: .
v_gene: TRBV7-3
j_gene: TRBJ1-2
CDR3aa: CASSLNGRTNYGYTF

d_gene: .
v_gene: TRBV15
j_gene: TRBJ2-1
CDR3aa: CATSNGDRASNEQFF

d_gene: .
v_gene: TRBV7-9
j_gene: TRBJ2-7
CDR3aa: CASSFRGSYEQYF

d_gene: .
v_gene: TRBV20-1
j_gene: TRBJ1-5
CDR3aa: CSARPSRPGSSNQPQHF

d_gene: .
v_gene: TRBV11-3
j_gene: TRBJ2-3
CDR3aa: CASSLATGKIFTDTQYF

d_gene: .
v_gene: TRBV20-1
j_gene: TRBJ1-5
CDR3aa: CSADKSGGGQPQHF

d_gene: TRBD1
v_gene: TRBV27
j_gene: TRBJ1-2
CDR3aa: CASSPSPFSGQGSGYTF

d_gene: .
v_gene: TRBV27
j_gene: TRBJ1-5
CDR3aa: CASRTAGEKQPQHF

d_gene: .
v_gene: TRBV9
j_gene: TRBJ1-1
CDR3aa: CARSVESNTEAFF

d_gene: .
v_gene: TRBV5-5
j_gene: TRBJ1-2
CDR3aa: CASSLRGEGIGYGYTF

d_gene: .
v_gene: TRBV15
j_gene: TRBJ2-1
CDR3aa: CATSRDRGSEQFF

d_gene: TRBD2
v_gene: TRBV20-1
j_gene: TRBJ2-1
CDR3aa: CSAQPQAGTYNEQFF

d_gene: TRBD2
v_gene: TRBV18
j_gene: TRBJ2-5
CDR3aa: CASSPGPTSGAYQETQYF

d_gene: .
v_gene: TRBV28
j_gene: TRBJ2-5
CDR3aa: CASRPGSYQETQYF

d_gene: .
v_gene: TRBV27
j_gene: TRBJ2-6
CDR3aa: CASSRGDGTGANVLTF

d_gene: .
v_gene: TRBV14
j_gene: TRBJ1-1
CDR3aa: CASSHPGSRAFF

d_gene: .
v_gene: TRBV4-2
j_gene: TRBJ1-2
CDR3aa: CASSRGIDSHYGYTF

d_gene: TRBD1
v_gene: TRBV20-1
j_gene: TRBJ1-1
CDR3aa: CSGIYRDRGTAFF

d_gene: .
v_gene: TRBV4-3
j_gene: TRBJ2-5
CDR3aa: CASSQDLPGTLRGETQYF

d_gene: .
v_gene: TRBV7-2
j_gene: .
CDR3aa: CASSPPGGAQTQYF